These 5 T cell receptor beta chains share one sample of origin, sequenced in a study of blood T cell repertoires in COVID-19. This table comes from immunoSEQ multiplex PCR, and its TCRdb copy is limited to in-frame clones, with some not included. Among about 180,000 clones listed, 88% were seen once. Sequencing input: PBMCs or T cells enriched from blood (not recorded which). The receptor source for this set is a woman aged 18-29 years who had recovered from COVID-19.

CDR3 amino acids: CASSEQGRPEAFF. The CDR3, as DNA: TGTGCCAGCAGTGAACAGGGGAGACCTGAAGCTTTCTTT. The V and J genes are TRBV12-3 or TRBV12-4 and TRBJ1-1, with 7 bases identical to TRBD1. The CDR3 loop spans 13 amino acids. V was clipped by 5 bases and J by 6 bases; unmatched bases: 6.

The rearrangement links TRBV12-3 or TRBV12-4 to TRBJ1-1, with D maybe TRBD1 (6 bases). V was pared by 6 bases and J by 4 bases, with 12 bases between. CDR3 length equals 13 residues. CDR3 DNA: TGTGCCAGCAGGTGGGGGCACGGCACTGAAGCTTTCTTT. Protein: CASRWGHGTEAFF.

Only a few counts were recorded for this clone. The chain combines TRBV28 with TRBJ1-1; D remains unclear. CDR1 is MDHEN and CDR2 is SYDVKM in the germline V gene. The CDR3 spans 14 residues. The V end lost 8 bases, the J end lost 8 bases, and 21 bases lay between the germline ends. The CDR3 protein is CASVRTWGSSEAFF. The DNA for the CDR3 is TGTGCCAGCGTCAGGACTTGGGGATCTTCCGAAGCTTTCTTT.

The chain combines TRBV2 with TRBJ1-5; no reliable D call. Germline CDR1 and CDR2: SNHLY and FYNNEI. V dropped 6 bases and J dropped 2 bases, with 26 bases sitting between them. This CDR3 comprises 19 residues. For the CDR3, the DNA is TGTGCCAGCAGACTCCACCCGGGTACGGCCCTCGGGGGCAATCAGCCCCAGCATTTT. Translation gives CASRLHPGTALGGNQPQHF.

This rearrangement joins TRBV10-1 to TRBJ2-5; TRBD2 matches at 7 bases. Per the germline V gene, CDR1 is WNHNN and CDR2 is SYGVQD (reference sequence). V was pared by 6 bases and J by 3 bases, with 4 bases of the junction left unmatched. The CDR3 has 13 residues. CDR3 DNA: TGCGCCAGCAGCCCTAGCGGAAAAGAGACCCAGTACTTC. It codes for CASSPSGKETQYF.